This passage covers 18 T cell receptor beta chains from one sample sequenced in a study of blood T cell repertoires in COVID-19. Method: immunoSEQ multiplex PCR; TCRdb's copy keeps in-frame clones and lacks some. The table records 200,000 or so clones, around 79% of them present only once. Sample: peripheral blood. These receptor sequences come from a man in his fifties or sixties with active or convalescent COVID-19.

V usage is TRBV19 and J usage is TRBJ2-2, with D possibly being TRBD2 (6 bases). From germline, CDR1 is LNHDA and CDR2 SQIVND (reference sequence). V was pared by 8 bases and J by 4 bases, with 17 bases between. The CDR3 runs to 15 residues. The CDR3 DNA sequence: TGTGCCAGTCGACATGGAGGGAGAGGCACCGGGGAGCTGTTTTTT. This gives the protein CASRHGGRGTGELFF.

The gene calls are TRBV7-9 and TRBJ2-7, with D maybe TRBD2 (5 bases). Germline values: CDR1 SEHNR, CDR2 FQNEAQ (reference sequence). This CDR3 contains 12 residues. Trimming removed 7 bases from V and 1 base from J, with 8 bases in between. CDR3 coding DNA: TGTGCCAGCACCAGCGGATCCTACGAGCAGTACTTC. Amino acid sequence: CASTSGSYEQYF.

This chain's CDR3 is CAITQWFRFGRFRSYEQYF. The CDR3 DNA follows: TGTGCCATCACCCAGTGGTTTCGTTTCGGGAGGTTCCGATCCTACGAGCAGTACTTC. This chain uses TRBV10-3 with TRBJ2-7; 7 bases fit TRBD2. The CDR3 consists of 19 residues. Unmatched junction bases numbered 22, after V lost 7 bases and J lost 1 base. Germline V lookup: CDR1 ENHRY, CDR2 SYGVKD.

The rearrangement links TRBV6-2 or TRBV6-3 to TRBJ2-3, with 10 bases lining up with TRBD2. The CDR3 has 16 residues. V shed 2 bases and J 0 bases; nucleotides not matched to a gene: 2. Looked up from germline, CDR1 is MNHEY and CDR2 is SVGEGT. The CDR3 DNA is TGTGCCAGCAGTTACAGACTAGCGGGCAGCACAGATACGCAGTATTTT. Translation: CASSYRLAGSTDTQYF.

The chain is built from TRBV5-1 and TRBJ2-3; 7 bases align to TRBD2. Germline assignment: CDR1 SGHRS and CDR2 YFSETQ. This CDR3 spans 14 amino acids. Germline trimming cut 0 bases from V and 5 bases from J; bases unmatched to any gene: 3. The DNA of the CDR3 is TGCGCCAGCAGCTTGGCCCCGGGGGGAGATACGCAGTATTTT. The encoded protein is CASSLAPGGDTQYF.

The gene calls are TRBV9 and TRBJ2-6, with D unresolved. The germline V gene has CDR1 SGDLS and CDR2 YYNGEE. Deletions cut 4 bases from V and 2 bases from J, with 4 bases between. The CDR3 length is 13 residues. CDR3 residues: CASSPTGANVLTF. CDR3 sequence (DNA): TGTGCCAGCAGCCCTACTGGGGCCAACGTCCTGACTTTC.

The J gene is TRBJ2-5, the V gene TRBV30; 7 nucleotides line up with TRBD2. V trimming: 2 bases; J trimming: 5 bases; junction bases outside the gene matches: 14. The CDR3 length is 16 residues. Germline V gene lookup returns CDR1 GTSNPN and CDR2 SVGIG (reference sequence). The CDR3 DNA is TGTGCCTGGAGTCGGAGCCCCCGAGCGGGGCAGGAGACCCAGTACTTC. It specifies CAWSRSPRAGQETQYF.

The J gene is TRBJ1-4, the V gene TRBV12-3 or TRBV12-4; D is uncertain. This CDR3 has 13 residues. The V end was cut by 5 bases, the J end by 5 bases, with 9 bases between. The CDR3 spells CASSPLLNEKLFF. The CDR3 coding sequence is TGTGCCAGCAGTCCTCTCCTGAATGAAAAACTGTTTTTT.

This clone was counted between two and nine times. V is TRBV6-2 or TRBV6-3 and J is TRBJ1-2, with a possible D match to TRBD1 (5 bases). Trimming removed 6 bases at V and 13 bases at J, with 15 bases between. This CDR3 comprises 11 residues. CDR1 is MNHEY, CDR2 SVGEGT, per germline. The CDR3 region is CASSRTGWITF. For the CDR3, the DNA is TGTGCCAGCAGCCGCACAGGCTGGATCACCTTC.

V and J are TRBV6-6 and TRBJ2-6; TRBD1 aligns across 9 bases. The CDR3 consists of 15 residues. The germline CDR1 and CDR2 sequences are MNHNY and SVGAGI (reference sequence). The junction had 5 bases not matched to a gene; V was cut back by 8 bases and J by 3 bases. In DNA, the CDR3 is TGTGCCAGCGGACAGGGGAACTTTGGGGCCAACGTCCTGACTTTC. It is translated as CASGQGNFGANVLTF.

The chain employs TRBV6-5 and TRBJ1-5; D may be TRBD1 (6 bases). Trimming took 7 bases from V and 6 from J, leaving 16 bases between them. This CDR3 region has 14 residues. Germline lookup yields CDR1 MNHEY and CDR2 SVGAGI. This CDR3 is CASTGGGASQPQHF. Written as DNA, the CDR3 is TGTGCCAGCACTGGAGGGGGGGCAAGTCAGCCCCAGCATTTT.

This clone was seen just once. This chain uses TRBV6-5 with TRBJ2-3, with D hard to call. Trimming removed 4 bases at V and 5 bases at J, with 10 bases between. The CDR3 runs 13 residues. Germline values: CDR1 MNHEY, CDR2 SVGAGI. CDR3 bases: TGTGCCAGCAGTTCCGTAATCGGAGATACGCAGTATTTT. Translation gives CASSSVIGDTQYF.

This rearrangement joins TRBV9 to TRBJ2-1; 9 bases map to TRBD2. In germline, CDR1 is SGDLS, CDR2 YYNGEE. The CDR3 is 15 residues long. V was clipped by 7 bases and J by 1 base; unmatched bases: 6. Written as DNA, the CDR3 is TGTGCCAGCGCTGGCGGGAGGGGATCCTACAATGAGCAGTTCTTC. It translates to CASAGGRGSYNEQFF.

J is TRBJ1-2 and V is TRBV20-1; D possibly corresponds to TRBD1 (5 bases). There are 11 residues in the CDR3. Trimming took off 6 bases at V and 9 bases at J, with 14 bases between the two ends. The germline CDR1 and CDR2 sequences are DFQATT and SNEGSKA (reference sequence). In DNA, the CDR3 is TGCAGTGCCCCATGGGGCTCGAGCTACACCTTC. Residues: CSAPWGSSYTF.

This chain's CDR3 is CASSLGQGEFYEQYF. Here the CDR3 DNA reads TGCGCCAGCAGCCTCGGACAGGGGGAGTTTTACGAGCAGTACTTC. This rearrangement joins TRBV5-1 to TRBJ2-7; 10 nucleotides match TRBD1. The germline CDR1 and CDR2 sequences are SGHRS and YFSETQ. V shed 4 bases, J shed 4 bases, and the junction held 8 bases outside the gene matches. This CDR3 is 15 amino acids long.

The rearrangement links TRBV10-3 to TRBJ1-1; D remains ambiguous. CDR1 is ENHRY and CDR2 is SYGVKD in the germline V gene. The CDR3 contains 16 residues. The V end was cut by 0 bases, the J end by 4 bases, with 15 bases between. For the CDR3, the DNA is TGTGCCATCAGTGAGTCCGGTGGGAAAGGGAGCACTGAAGCTTTCTTT. Its protein is CAISESGGKGSTEAFF.

V gene TRBV5-4 combines with J gene TRBJ2-7; 7 bases match TRBD2. The germline V gene encodes CDR1 SGHNT and CDR2 YYREEE (reference sequence). V lost 0 bases and J lost 5; bases outside the gene matches: 5. The CDR3 sequence is 14 residues long. The CDR3 sequence is CASSLAAGVDEQYF. For the CDR3, the DNA is TGTGCCAGCAGCTTGGCTGCGGGGGTCGACGAGCAGTACTTC.

The chain joins TRBV7-9 to TRBJ1-6; TRBD1 agrees at 7 bases. The CDR3 extends over 14 amino acids. Germline assignment: CDR1 SEHNR and CDR2 FQNEAQ (reference sequence). The ends lost 5 bases at V and 9 bases at J; junction bases unmatched: 7. CDR3 coding DNA: TGTGCCAGCAGCGTCGACAGGGTTAGTTCACCCCTCCACTTT. This encodes CASSVDRVSSPLHF.